The clone carrying this T cell receptor beta chain has ten or more counts. Its target is unknown. The source of the sample is a study of CD8 T cells in ankylosing spondylitis. TCRdb processed the 5' RACE reads anew with MiXCR; each CDR3 protein has one entry. The sample includes more than 150,000 distinct CDR3 sequences, 18% of them seen just once. Germline loops: CDR1 KGHSH, CDR2 LQKENI. The ends were cut back, 3 bases at V and 3 bases at J, with 6 bases in the middle. This CDR3 is built from 13 residues. Study conclusions and caveats: Ankylosing spondylitis blood appeared to carry a characteristic TCR beta motif of roughly eight highly homologous variants.

Sample: blood, either unsorted or a sorted T cell fraction (not recorded which). This receptor was taken from a male donor aged 10-29 years with ankylosing spondylitis or in good health (not recorded which). The chain uses TRBV18 and TRBJ1-5; D unresolved. In DNA form, the CDR3 reads TGTGCCAGCTCACCGGAACCCAATCAGCCCCAGCATTTT. Protein sequence: CASSPEPNQPQHF.